The 27 T cell receptor beta chains below were found in one sample sequenced in a study of cytomegalovirus exposure and HLA in healthy donors. Both 60 Vbeta primers and 13 Jbeta primers went into the PCR. The data were produced by immunoSEQ multiplex PCR, yet TCRdb's version contains in-frame clones alone and is incomplete. The sample consists of 210,000 or so clones, 87% of them appearing once. The sequenced material came from PBMCs. These receptors came from a man aged 30 to 39 in good health and CMV-seronegative.

The genes are TRBV19 and TRBJ2-5; 9 bases are shared with TRBD1. CDR1 is LNHDA and CDR2 is SQIVND in the germline V gene (reference sequence). The CDR3 contains 14 residues. Trimming cost V 4 bases and J 2 bases; bases outside gene matches: 2. CDR3 residues: CASSTGTGQETQYF. CDR3 bases: TGTGCCAGTAGTACAGGGACAGGGCAAGAGACCCAGTACTTC. The whole variable domain, filled in from reference TRBV19 and TRBJ2-5, reads DGGITQSPKYLFRKEGQNVTLSCEQNLNHDAMYWYRQDPGQGLRLIYYSQIVNDFQKGDIAEGYSVSREKKESFPLTVTSAQKNPTAFYLCASSTGTGQETQYFGPGTRLLVL.

The chain links TRBV27 to TRBJ1-5; D perhaps matches TRBD1 (5 bases). The V gene's germline CDR1 is MNHEY and CDR2 SMNVEV (reference sequence). V dropped 7 bases and J dropped 1 base, with 11 bases sitting between them. The CDR3 length is 14 residues. The DNA for the CDR3 is TGTGCCAGCACCCCGGCAGGGAGCAATCAGCCCCAGCATTTT. It is translated as CASTPAGSNQPQHF.

This chain uses TRBV25-1 with TRBJ1-2; TRBD1 might be the D (6 bases). Germline V gene lookup returns CDR1 MGHDK and CDR2 SYGVNS. This CDR3 is 13 amino acids long. Trimming left V 6 bases short and J 6 bases short, with 14 bases between. CDR3: CASRGTPGDGYTF. DNA for the CDR3: TGTGCCAGCAGAGGGACCCCAGGGGATGGCTACACCTTC.

The chain couples TRBV9 to TRBJ2-5; no clear D. Deletions cut 5 bases from V and 1 base from J, with 9 bases between. The germline V gene encodes CDR1 SGDLS and CDR2 YYNGEE. The length of the CDR3 is 13 residues. This CDR3 reads CASSTAVQETQYF. The CDR3 nucleotides are TGTGCCAGCAGTACAGCAGTCCAAGAGACCCAGTACTTC.

The rearrangement joins TRBV14 to TRBJ2-5; 11 bases line up with TRBD1. The CDR3 length is 15 residues. CDR1 is SGHDN, CDR2 FVKESK, per germline. With V trimmed by 5 bases and J by 5 bases, 7 bases remained unmatched. CDR3 coding DNA: TGTGCCAGCAGCGATCGGACAGGGGGCTTGGAGACCCAGTACTTC. Amino acids: CASSDRTGGLETQYF.

The V and J genes are TRBV4-1 and TRBJ2-7, with D possibly TRBD2 on 5 matching bases. The CDR3 extends over 15 amino acids. Between the trimmed V and J ends, which lost 1 base and 3 bases, there was a span of 13 bases. Germline loops: CDR1 MGHRA, CDR2 YSYEKL. CDR3 coding DNA: TGCGCCAGCAGCCAAGCCCGCGGGTCTGTCTACGAGCAGTACTTC. This codes for CASSQARGSVYEQYF.

The rearrangement links TRBV5-1 to TRBJ1-4, with 9 bases aligning to TRBD1. The CDR3 totals 15 residues. The germline CDR1 and CDR2 sequences are SGHRS and YFSETQ. J gave up 17 bases and V 4 bases, and 18 bases lay outside the gene matches. The DNA of the CDR3 is TGCGCCAGCAGCAGCGGGACAGGGCGTCCGTTCGGAATTTTTTTT. This translates into CASSSGTGRPFGIFF.

The CDR3 sequence: CASSAPGVPTEAFF. CDR3 sequence (DNA): TGTGCCAGCAGCGCACCCGGGGTCCCCACTGAAGCTTTCTTT. V and J are TRBV14 and TRBJ1-1; D ambiguous. V lost 5 bases and J 4 bases, leaving 14 bases between the germline ends. In germline, CDR1 is SGHDN, CDR2 FVKESK. This CDR3 spans 14 amino acids.

The chain employs TRBV6-4 and TRBJ2-1; 11 bases line up with TRBD1. V trimming: 3 bases; J trimming: 7 bases; junction bases outside the gene matches: 2. Germline V gene sequence: CDR1 MRHNA, CDR2 SNTAGT. This CDR3 has 14 residues. The CDR3 nucleotides are TGTGCCAGCAGTGAGGACAGGGGGCGTAATGAGCAGTTCTTC. Translation gives CASSEDRGRNEQFF.

The chain couples TRBV11-3 to TRBJ2-1, with D perhaps TRBD2 (5 bases). The CDR3 length is 15 residues. V was cut by 1 base and J by 0 bases, with 7 bases left in between. Germline V gene lookup returns CDR1 SGHNT and CDR2 YENEEA. The CDR3 here is CASSLGAGSYNEQFF. The CDR3 bases are TGTGCCAGCAGCTTAGGGGCGGGCTCCTACAATGAGCAGTTCTTC. The variable domain in full, completed from reference TRBV11-3 and TRBJ2-1, reads EAGVVQSPRYKIIEKKQPVAFWCNPISGHNTLYWYLQNLGQGPELLIRYENEEAVDDSQLPKDRFSAERLKGVDSTLKIQPAELGDSAVYLCASSLGAGSYNEQFFGPGTRLTVL.

For this clone: The same CDR3 arises from other DNA sequences in this sample as well. The gene calls are TRBV28 and TRBJ1-3; 7 bases align to TRBD1. The J segment lost 7 bases and the V segment lost 6 bases, leaving 9 bases of the junction unmatched. This CDR3 has 14 residues. Germline-derived CDR1 and CDR2 are MDHEN and SYDVKM. The CDR3 reads CASRGGAGGNTIYF. As DNA, the CDR3 is TGTGCCAGCAGAGGCGGGGCAGGGGGGAACACCATATATTTT.

The V gene is TRBV6-6, the J gene TRBJ1-2, with D tentatively TRBD1 (6 bases). Trimming shortened V by 5 bases and J by 3 bases, and 10 bases separated the two germline ends. The CDR3 consists of 13 residues. Germline V lookup: CDR1 MNHNY, CDR2 SVGAGI (reference sequence). The CDR3 here is CASSPGQYYGYTF. Here the CDR3 DNA reads TGTGCCAGCAGTCCCGGACAGTACTATGGCTACACCTTC.

The chain joins TRBV7-9 to TRBJ2-4; D gene unclear. The V end lost 5 bases, the J end lost 3 bases, and 17 bases lay between the germline ends. The CDR3 spans 16 residues. From germline, CDR1 is SEHNR and CDR2 FQNEAQ (reference sequence). In DNA, the CDR3 is TGTGCCAGCAGCCCCCAGGCCCCCCAAGGCAAAAACATTCAGTACTTC. Translated, it gives CASSPQAPQGKNIQYF.

The chain uses TRBV6-5 and TRBJ1-1, with TRBD1 matching over 10 bases. With V trimmed by 0 bases and J by 7 bases, 2 bases remained unmatched. From germline, CDR1 is MNHEY and CDR2 SVGAGI. The CDR3 covers 14 residues. The DNA for the CDR3 is TGTGCCAGCAGTTACTCGACAGGGGGCTATGAAGCTTTCTTT. This sequence encodes CASSYSTGGYEAFF.

The chain employs TRBV2 and TRBJ2-1; 12 nucleotides match TRBD2. The CDR3 runs to 15 residues. Germline V gives CDR1 SNHLY, CDR2 FYNNEI. Germline trimming cut 3 bases from V and 7 bases from J; bases unmatched to any gene: 4. DNA for the CDR3: TGTGCCAGCAGTGAGCTAGCGGGAGGGGCAAATGAGCAGTTCTTC. Protein: CASSELAGGANEQFF.

The rearrangement uses TRBV7-2 and TRBJ1-2; D unclear. The CDR3 covers 15 residues. Trimming removed 4 bases at V and 4 bases at J, with 16 bases between. Germline V gene sequence: CDR1 SGHTA, CDR2 FQGNSA. For the CDR3, the DNA is TGTGCCAGCAGCTCTGACACCGGTTTAGGCTATGGCTACACCTTC. This translates into CASSSDTGLGYGYTF.

This chain joins TRBV19 and TRBJ2-7; 9 bases match TRBD1. Germline CDR1 is LNHDA and CDR2 is SQIVND (reference sequence). This CDR3 is built from 17 residues. With 4 bases clipped from V and 0 bases from J, the junction kept 10 bases outside the gene matches. CDR3 in DNA: TGTGCCAGTAGTAACCCGGGACAGGGCCGTAGCTCCTACGAGCAGTACTTC. Amino acids: CASSNPGQGRSSYEQYF.

V usage is TRBV7-2 and J usage is TRBJ2-7, with 9 bases that match TRBD1. Germline lookup yields CDR1 SGHTA and CDR2 FQGNSA. Unmatched junction bases numbered 3, after V lost 2 bases and J lost 4 bases. The CDR3 sequence is 14 residues long. The CDR3 loop reads CASSLTQGAYEQYF. The CDR3 region has the DNA TGTGCCAGCAGCTTAACACAGGGGGCTTACGAGCAGTACTTC.

This chain joins TRBV7-6 and TRBJ2-3, with TRBD1 matching 10 bases. This CDR3 is built from 20 residues. Germline V gene lookup returns CDR1 SGHVS and CDR2 FNYEAQ. J gave up 1 base and V 0 bases, and 13 bases lay outside the gene matches. The DNA of the CDR3 is TGTGCCAGCAGCTTAGCGGGAGTAGAGACAGGGGGCAGAGGCACAGATACGCAGTATTTT. It yields the protein CASSLAGVETGGRGTDTQYF.

The rearrangement links TRBV14 to TRBJ1-2; D perhaps matches TRBD1 (6 bases). This CDR3 is built from 13 residues. Trimming took off 5 bases at V and 8 bases at J, with 15 bases between the two ends. Per the germline V gene, CDR1 is SGHDN and CDR2 is FVKESK. CDR3 region: CASSFRGARGYTF. Written as DNA, the CDR3 is TGTGCCAGCAGCTTTCGGGGGGCTCGGGGCTACACCTTC. The full variable domain, in which reference TRBV14 and TRBJ1-2 provide the parts outside the CDR3, is EAGVTQFPSHSVIEKGQTVTLRCDPISGHDNLYWYRRVMGKEIKFLLHFVKESKQDESGMPNNRFLAERTGGTYSTLKVQPAELEDSGVYFCASSFRGARGYTFGSGTRLTVV.

This clone came up once. The V gene is TRBV19, the J gene TRBJ1-5; D ambiguous. This CDR3 is built from 15 residues. The germline gives CDR1 LNHDA, CDR2 SQIVND (reference sequence). V was pared by 8 bases and J by 4 bases, with 18 bases between. The CDR3 protein is CASSKSGVRNQPQHF. The CDR3 DNA sequence: TGTGCCAGTTCCAAATCCGGGGTGAGGAATCAGCCCCAGCATTTT.

CDR3 residues: CASSSGGRGSSYNEQFF. As DNA, the CDR3 is TGTGCCAGCAGCTCAGGGGGCCGGGGGAGTTCCTACAATGAGCAGTTCTTC. The chain uses TRBV7-9 and TRBJ2-1; 8 positions agree with TRBD1. The CDR3 extends over 17 amino acids. Germline CDR1 is SEHNR and CDR2 is FQNEAQ (reference sequence). J was trimmed by 1 base and V by 4 bases; bases with no gene match: 9.

The rearrangement joins TRBV14 to TRBJ2-7; 8 nucleotides match TRBD1. The CDR3 length is 14 residues. Unmatched junction bases numbered 5, after V lost 4 bases and J lost 3 bases. Germline V CDR1 and CDR2: SGHDN, FVKESK. CDR3 protein: CASSPAGGYYEQYF. The CDR3 DNA is TGTGCCAGCAGCCCTGCAGGGGGCTACTACGAGCAGTACTTC.

The chain carries TRBV28 and TRBJ2-2; weak D call: TRBD1 (5 bases). V lost 3 bases, J lost 6 bases, and 14 bases lay in between. Germline V CDR1 and CDR2: MDHEN, SYDVKM. This CDR3 comprises 15 residues. For the CDR3, the DNA is TGTGCCAGCAGTTTTTCAGGGCGGCAATCCGGGGAGCTGTTTTTT. Translating it yields CASSFSGRQSGELFF.

The chain joins TRBV5-1 to TRBJ2-5; 7 nucleotides agree with TRBD1. The J call may be faulty, since TRBJ2-7 better matches the DNA end. Germline CDR1 SGHRS, CDR2 YFSETQ. The CDR3 totals 14 residues. This CDR3 is CASSLTGAVYEQYF. CDR3 in DNA: TGCGCCAGCAGCTTGACAGGGGCGGTTTACGAGCAGTACTTC.

In DNA form, the CDR3 reads TGTGCCAGCAGTTATACGCTTGGGACAGACTATGGCTACACCTTC. This encodes CASSYTLGTDYGYTF. J is TRBJ1-2 and V is TRBV6-5, with TRBD1 matching 7 bases. Trimming took 3 bases from V and 3 from J; bases not matched to a gene: 7. Germline V gives CDR1 MNHEY, CDR2 SVGAGI. This CDR3 spans 15 amino acids.

V gene TRBV2 combines with J gene TRBJ2-3; D may be TRBD2 (5 bases). Looked up from germline, CDR1 is SNHLY and CDR2 is FYNNEI. The CDR3 covers 14 residues. V dropped 6 bases and J dropped 2 bases, with 12 bases sitting between them. CDR3 region: CASRRADLTDTQYF. The CDR3 DNA follows: TGTGCCAGCAGGCGGGCGGACCTCACAGATACGCAGTATTTT.